One and the same sample provided the 11 T cell receptor beta chains below, sequenced in a study of a mutant IDH1 vaccine in newly diagnosed glioma. Described time point: week 5, during vaccination. Every vaccine dose comprised 300 ug of mutant IDH1 20-mer peptide plus topical imiquimod. Assay: immunoSEQ multiplex PCR; the TCRdb copy retains only in-frame clones and omits some. The sample shows approximately 50,000 clones, approximately 78% of them seen only once. These receptors have no known antigen. The source was PBMCs, collected from a glioma patient whose treatment included an IDH1 peptide vaccine. All receptors come from a man aged 50 to 59 with glioma.

This chain uses TRBV4-2 with TRBJ1-2; the match to TRBD1 covers 9 bases. CDR3 length equals 19 residues. Germline CDR1 and CDR2: LGHNA and YNFKEQ. V was pared by 3 bases and J by 4 bases, with 18 bases of the junction left unmatched. Here the CDR3 reads CASSQQTGGNTRVGYGYTF. CDR3 nucleotide sequence: TGTGCCAGCAGCCAGCAAACAGGGGGCAACACCCGAGTCGGCTATGGCTACACCTTC.

The chain joins TRBV5-1 to TRBJ2-2; D uncertain. Germline loops: CDR1 SGHRS, CDR2 YFSETQ. The ends were cut back, 3 bases at V and 1 base at J, with 7 bases in the middle. The CDR3 is 14 amino acids. CDR3 region: CASSSGRNTGELFF. CDR3 DNA: TGCGCCAGCAGCTCCGGACGGAACACCGGGGAGCTGTTTTTT.

The chain joins TRBV6-5 to TRBJ2-2, with 10 bases lining up with TRBD2. The CDR3 extends over 14 amino acids. Trimming took 2 bases from V and 7 from J; bases not matched to a gene: 1. CDR1 is MNHEY and CDR2 is SVGAGI in the germline V gene. CDR3 nucleotides: TGTGCCAGCAGTTACCAGCGGGGGGGCGGGGAGCTGTTTTTT. Its protein product is CASSYQRGGGELFF.

This clone was seen only once. The chain has TRBV9 and TRBJ1-2; D unclear. V lost 4 bases and J lost 4, with 23 bases in between. Germline V gene lookup returns CDR1 SGDLS and CDR2 YYNGEE. This CDR3 is built from 17 residues. The CDR3 nucleotides are TGTGCCAGCAGCCCAGAAACATACAGAGCTTCGGGCTATGGCTACACCTTC. It translates to CASSPETYRASGYGYTF.

The chain has TRBV10-2 and TRBJ1-5; 10 nucleotides agree with TRBD1. CDR3 length: 16 amino acids. The germline V gene has CDR1 WSHSY and CDR2 SAAADI. The V gene end was trimmed by 7 bases and the J gene end by 0 bases; junction bases not matched to a gene: 6. The CDR3 loop is CASTPGQGYSNQPQHF. In nucleotides, the CDR3 is TGCGCCAGCACCCCGGGACAGGGGTATAGCAATCAGCCCCAGCATTTT.

This rearrangement joins TRBV2 to TRBJ1-5, with D possibly TRBD1 on 5 matching bases. The CDR3 loop spans 14 amino acids. Germline lookup yields CDR1 SNHLY and CDR2 FYNNEI. The V and J ends lost 6 bases and 6 bases respectively, with 15 bases between them. CDR3 in DNA: TGTGCCAGCAGACTCATGCAAAGGGGTCAGCCCCAGCATTTT. Translating it yields CASRLMQRGQPQHF.

This clone was detected a few times. The chain uses TRBV7-8 and TRBJ1-1; the D is unclear. The V gene lost 4 bases and the J gene lost 3 bases, with 12 bases spanning the gap. The length of the CDR3 is 14 residues. Germline values: CDR1 SGHVS, CDR2 FQNEAQ. CDR3 region: CASSSYGRHTEAFF. Here the CDR3 DNA reads TGTGCCAGCAGCTCCTACGGGAGACACACTGAAGCTTTCTTT.

V is TRBV19 and J is TRBJ1-2, with D unresolved. Looked up from germline, CDR1 is LNHDA and CDR2 is SQIVND (reference sequence). The V end lost 5 bases, the J end lost 6 bases, and 13 bases lay between the germline ends. This CDR3 spans 13 amino acids. The CDR3 reads CASSYGSGNGYTF. The CDR3 DNA sequence: TGTGCCAGTAGTTACGGTTCTGGGAATGGCTACACCTTC. Variable domain in full (rest from reference TRBV19 and TRBJ1-2): DGGITQSPKYLFRKEGQNVTLSCEQNLNHDAMYWYRQDPGQGLRLIYYSQIVNDFQKGDIAEGYSVSREKKESFPLTVTSAQKNPTAFYLCASSYGSGNGYTFGSGTRLTVV.

V gene TRBV2 combines with J gene TRBJ1-3, with no clear D. The germline V gene has CDR1 SNHLY and CDR2 FYNNEI. CDR3 length: 15 residues. V was clipped by 5 bases and J by 0 bases, with 11 bases between them. In nucleotides, the CDR3 is TGTGCCAGCAGTATAGAACTACCCTCTGGAAACACCATATATTTT. Encoded protein: CASSIELPSGNTIYF.

There are a few counts of this clone. The V call is TRBV2, the J call TRBJ2-2; perhaps TRBD1 as D (5 bases). This CDR3 is built from 13 residues. Germline CDR1 is SNHLY and CDR2 is FYNNEI. V lost 5 bases and J lost 6, with 10 bases in between. The CDR3 DNA follows: TGTGCCAGCAGTCTAGAAGGGGCCGGGGAGCTGTTTTTT. As protein: CASSLEGAGELFF.

The chain couples TRBV4-1 to TRBJ1-2; 7 nucleotides agree with TRBD1. This CDR3 contains 14 residues. CDR1 is MGHRA, CDR2 YSYEKL, per germline. The junction had 6 bases not matched to a gene; V was cut back by 4 bases and J by 4 bases. CDR3 sequence reads: CASSLPQGLYGYTF. The CDR3 nucleotides are TGCGCCAGCAGCCTCCCACAGGGGCTCTATGGCTACACCTTC.